The 26 T cell receptor beta chains reported below all come from one sample, sequenced in a study of shared clonotypes between healthy human individuals. TCRdb's copy holds only in-frame clones and misses some; the assay was immunoSEQ multiplex PCR. The profile shows about 2,200,000 clones, about 92% of them singletons. The naive CD8 subset, CD45RO-negative cells positively selected for CCR7, excluded terminally differentiated effector memory CD45RA+ cells. Sample: naive CD8+ T cells from PBMCs. These receptors all stem from a man younger than 35 in good health. Some clones in this sample may be carry-over from other donors' samples.

The gene calls are TRBV7-2 and TRBJ2-3; D not resolved. Germline values: CDR1 SGHTA, CDR2 FQGNSA. This CDR3 contains 14 residues. Trimming stripped 5 bases from V and 0 bases from J, with 9 bases between. CDR3 DNA sequence: TGTGCCAGCAGCCCCGGACCGAGCACAGATACGCAGTATTTT. As protein: CASSPGPSTDTQYF.

The V and J genes are TRBV30 and TRBJ1-2; D remains unclear. Germline assignment: CDR1 GTSNPN and CDR2 SVGIG (reference sequence). V dropped 8 bases and J dropped 3 bases, with 13 bases sitting between them. The length of the CDR3 is 12 residues. In DNA, the CDR3 is TGTGCCAGACTCCGGAGCGACTATGGCTACACCTTC. Its translation is CARLRSDYGYTF. Complete variable domain (other parts from reference TRBV30 and TRBJ1-2): SQTIHQWPATLVQPVGSPLSLECTVEGTSNPNLYWYRQAAGRGLQLLFYSVGIGQISSEVPQNLSASRPQDRQFILSSKKLLLSDSGFYLCARLRSDYGYTFGSGTRLTVV.

This chain uses TRBV28 with TRBJ2-3; the D gene could be TRBD1 or TRBD2 (5 bases each). V lost 0 bases to trimming and J lost 7 bases, with 11 bases between them. The V gene's germline CDR1 is MDHEN and CDR2 SYDVKM. The CDR3 covers 14 residues. The CDR3 here is CASSLWYGANTQYF. CDR3 coding DNA: TGTGCCAGCAGTTTATGGTACGGGGCGAATACGCAGTATTTT.

The chain has TRBV12-5 and TRBJ2-3; D remains unclear. The germline V gene encodes CDR1 LGHNT and CDR2 FRNRAP. This CDR3 contains 15 residues. Trimming left V 8 bases short and J 0 bases short, with 15 bases between. The CDR3 DNA follows: TGTGCTAGTCAATTCGCCGATACTAGCACAGATACGCAGTATTTT. Protein sequence: CASQFADTSTDTQYF.

V gene TRBV9 combines with J gene TRBJ2-3; 7 nucleotides line up with TRBD2. This CDR3 is built from 16 residues. V shed 3 bases, J shed 0 bases, and the junction held 7 bases outside the gene matches. Germline V lookup: CDR1 SGDLS, CDR2 YYNGEE. CDR3 sequence reads: CASSDTLAVSTDTQYF. The CDR3 bases are TGTGCCAGCAGCGACACTCTAGCGGTTAGCACAGATACGCAGTATTTT.

This sequence joins TRBV5-4 and TRBJ2-7; no definite D call. Trimming took off 3 bases at V and 0 bases at J, with 19 bases between the two ends. CDR3 length: 17 residues. Germline V gene sequence: CDR1 SGHNT, CDR2 YYREEE (reference sequence). The CDR3 DNA reads as TGTGCCAGCAGCTCCTTTGACATTCTGCCGGGCTCCTACGAGCAGTACTTC. Amino acids: CASSSFDILPGSYEQYF.

The V gene is TRBV5-6, the J gene TRBJ2-1; possibly TRBD1 for D (6 bases). Germline V lookup: CDR1 SGHDT, CDR2 YYEEEE. This CDR3 spans 15 amino acids. V was cut by 4 bases and J by 5 bases, with 16 bases left in between. CDR3 bases: TGTGCCAGCAGCGGTGACAGGAACGGGGACAATGAGCAGTTCTTC. It yields the protein CASSGDRNGDNEQFF.

The chain employs TRBV6-5 and TRBJ2-2; tentatively, D is TRBD1 (6 bases). V shed 2 bases and J shed 4 bases, with 8 bases lying between them. The germline V gene encodes CDR1 MNHEY and CDR2 SVGAGI. This CDR3 comprises 14 residues. DNA of the CDR3: TGTGCCAGCAGTTACGGGACACCCACCGGGGAGCTGTTTTTT. Protein sequence: CASSYGTPTGELFF.

The CDR3 loop reads CASSFGAYRASSYNEQFF. DNA of the CDR3: TGTGCCAGCAGCTTTGGGGCCTACCGGGCTAGCTCCTACAATGAGCAGTTCTTC. The V gene is TRBV11-2, the J gene TRBJ2-1, with D possibly TRBD1 on 5 matching bases. The germline gives CDR1 SGHAT, CDR2 FQNNGV. The V gene lost 3 bases and the J gene lost 0 bases, with 18 bases spanning the gap. This CDR3 is built from 18 residues.

This clone showed up just a few times. The chain links TRBV6-5 to TRBJ1-2; D not resolved. The CDR3 spans 14 residues. In germline, CDR1 is MNHEY, CDR2 SVGAGI. V lost 4 bases to trimming and J lost 6 bases, with 15 bases between them. The DNA for the CDR3 is TGTGCCAGCAGTTTAGACGTTGCGTCGGATGGCTACACCTTC. Protein sequence: CASSLDVASDGYTF.

The chain links TRBV5-1 to TRBJ2-5; TRBD2 is a possible D gene (6 bases). Germline loops: CDR1 SGHRS, CDR2 YFSETQ. Trimming shortened V by 6 bases and J by 1 base, and 10 bases separated the two germline ends. The CDR3 covers 13 residues. CDR3 coding DNA: TGCGCCAGCAAGACCGGGGGCCAAGAGACCCAGTACTTC. This codes for CASKTGGQETQYF.

For this clone: Other nucleotide sequences from this sample produce the same CDR3. This rearrangement joins TRBV19 to TRBJ2-7; D uncertain. The germline gives CDR1 LNHDA, CDR2 SQIVND (reference sequence). V was shortened by 2 bases and J by 0 bases, with 8 bases between the two germline ends. The length of the CDR3 is 14 residues. The DNA of the CDR3 is TGTGCCAGTAGTATAACTGAGAGCTCCTACGAGCAGTACTTC. Its translation: CASSITESSYEQYF.

The genes are TRBV28 and TRBJ2-7; D is ambiguous. This CDR3 is built from 13 residues. The V and J ends lost 6 bases and 3 bases respectively, with 12 bases between them. Germline loops: CDR1 MDHEN, CDR2 SYDVKM. The CDR3 region has the DNA TGTGCCAGCAGCACTGGACGGAGCTACGAGCAGTACTTC. Protein: CASSTGRSYEQYF. The full variable domain, in which reference TRBV28 and TRBJ2-7 provide the parts outside the CDR3, is DVKVTQSSRYLVKRTGEKVFLECVQDMDHENMFWYRQDPGLGLRLIYFSYDVKMKEKGDIPEGYSVSREKKERFSLILESASTNQTSMYLCASSTGRSYEQYFGPGTRLTVT.

The J gene is TRBJ1-3, the V gene TRBV6-1, with D maybe TRBD1 (6 bases). This CDR3 contains 15 residues. CDR1 and CDR2 from the germline V gene are MNHNS and SASEGT. Trimming left V 5 bases short and J 2 bases short, with 13 bases between. The CDR3 protein is CASSSDRTTGNTIYF. The CDR3, as DNA: TGTGCCAGCAGTTCGGACAGAACGACTGGAAACACCATATATTTT.

This chain uses TRBV4-1 with TRBJ2-1; 7 nucleotides match TRBD1. The V gene's germline CDR1 is MGHRA and CDR2 YSYEKL. V trimming: 1 base; J trimming: 0 bases; junction bases outside the gene matches: 6. This CDR3 is built from 17 residues. This chain's CDR3 is CASSQAPTGPSYNEQFF. The CDR3 region has the DNA TGCGCCAGCAGCCAAGCCCCGACAGGGCCCTCCTACAATGAGCAGTTCTTC.

This rearrangement joins TRBV5-1 to TRBJ2-2; 8 positions match TRBD2. There are 20 residues in the CDR3. Trimming removed 3 bases from V and 3 bases from J; junction bases left unmatched: 19. Germline CDR1 and CDR2: SGHRS and YFSETQ. DNA for the CDR3: TGCGCCAGCAGCTCGCCAGGGTATGTCAGCGGGAGTAGTTACACCGGGGAGCTGTTTTTT. Its protein product is CASSSPGYVSGSSYTGELFF.

This chain uses TRBV19 with TRBJ2-5; D is ambiguous. Germline assignment: CDR1 LNHDA and CDR2 SQIVND (reference sequence). The CDR3 extends over 15 amino acids. V was cut by 6 bases and J by 4 bases, with 18 bases left in between. For the CDR3, the DNA is TGTGCCAGTAGCGAACGACTCAATCCTTTAGAGACCCAGTACTTC. It encodes CASSERLNPLETQYF. The full variable domain, completed using reference TRBV19 and TRBJ2-5, is DGGITQSPKYLFRKEGQNVTLSCEQNLNHDAMYWYRQDPGQGLRLIYYSQIVNDFQKGDIAEGYSVSREKKESFPLTVTSAQKNPTAFYLCASSERLNPLETQYFGPGTRLLVL.

The CDR3 DNA reads TGCGCCAGCAGCTTGGAGAGTAGCCGCGCCTACGAGCAGTACTTC. The encoded protein is CASSLESSRAYEQYF. V gene TRBV5-1 combines with J gene TRBJ2-7; unclear D gene. CDR3 length equals 15 residues. Germline CDR1 is SGHRS and CDR2 is YFSETQ. V shed 0 bases and J shed 2 bases, with 12 bases lying between them.

This sequence joins TRBV30 and TRBJ1-2, with D possibly TRBD1 on 6 matching bases. V lost 3 bases to trimming and J lost 0 bases, with 11 bases between them. CDR3 size: 14 residues. Looked up from germline, CDR1 is GTSNPN and CDR2 is SVGIG (reference sequence). CDR3 bases: TGTGCCTGGAGCACAGGGAGGTCTAACTATGGCTACACCTTC. Amino acid sequence: CAWSTGRSNYGYTF.

This rearrangement joins TRBV5-3 to TRBJ1-2; D not certain. TRBV5-3 is noted as an ORF with a role that remains uncertain. Deletions cut 2 bases from V and 8 bases from J, with 13 bases between. This CDR3 comprises 13 residues. CDR3 nucleotides: TGTGCCAGAAGCTTACCGGGCAAGGCGGGCTACACCTTC. Residues: CARSLPGKAGYTF.

The chain uses TRBV5-6 and TRBJ2-1; D may correspond to TRBD1 or TRBD2 (5 bases each). This CDR3 region has 14 residues. V was shortened by 1 base and J by 6 bases, with 11 bases between the two germline ends. Looked up from germline, CDR1 is SGHDT and CDR2 is YYEEEE. For the CDR3, the DNA is TGTGCCAGCAGCTTGCTGACGGGACCCAATGAGCAGTTCTTC. As protein: CASSLLTGPNEQFF.

The rearrangement joins TRBV27 to TRBJ2-1, with 11 bases that match TRBD2. V trimming: 3 bases; J trimming: 3 bases; junction bases outside the gene matches: 4. CDR3 length equals 16 residues. CDR1 MNHEY and CDR2 SMNVEV come from the germline V gene (reference sequence). CDR3 DNA sequence: TGTGCCAGCAGTTTTAGGGGGACTAGCGGCTACAATGAGCAGTTCTTC. Its translation: CASSFRGTSGYNEQFF.

The J gene is TRBJ2-7, the V gene TRBV21-1. TRBV21-1 is a pseudogene segment. The CDR3 is 15 residues long. For the CDR3, the DNA is TGTGCCAGCAGCCCCCCGCTGGACGGCTCCTACGAGCAGTACTTC. This codes for CASSPPLDGSYEQYF.

As for this clone: The junction shows a germline mismatch at one end, possibly a read error. This chain uses TRBV15 with TRBJ1-5; D not certain. The CDR3 is 18 residues long. Germline CDR1 is LNHNV and CDR2 is YYDKDF (reference sequence). For the CDR3, the DNA is TGTGCCACCAGCGGAGAGTGGTTTACCGAGTATAGCAATCAGCCCCAGCATTTT. It translates to CATSGEWFTEYSNQPQHF.

The chain joins TRBV27 to TRBJ2-5; perhaps TRBD1 as D (6 bases). Judging by the DNA end, TRBJ2-7 fits better; the J call may be wrong. The CDR3 extends over 16 amino acids. The germline V gene has CDR1 MNHEY and CDR2 SMNVEV (reference sequence). CDR3 amino acids: CASSPTPGHPPGEQYF. The CDR3 DNA is TGTGCCAGCAGTCCCACACCGGGACATCCCCCTGGCGAGCAGTACTTC.

The CDR3 DNA is TGTGCCAGCAGCTGGGACAGGGGGCTCATCACCGGGACACCTGAAGCTTTCTTT. Translation: CASSWDRGLITGTPEAFF. The rearrangement links TRBV7-3 to TRBJ1-1; 12 positions agree with TRBD1. The CDR3 has 18 residues. Germline CDR1 and CDR2: SGHTA and FQGTGA. J gave up 6 bases and V 4 bases, and 15 bases lay outside the gene matches. The complete variable domain, with remaining parts taken from reference TRBV7-3 and TRBJ1-1, reads GAGVSQTPSNKVTEKGKYVELRCDPISGHTALYWYRQSLGQGPEFLIYFQGTGAADDSGLPNDRFFAVRPEGSVSTLKIQRTERGDSAVYLCASSWDRGLITGTPEAFFGQGTRLTVV.